Shown below are 11 T cell receptor beta chains from a single sample sequenced in a study of OX40 agonist ivuxolimab in advanced cancers. Clones were read by immunoSEQ multiplex PCR, and TCRdb kept only the in-frame ones, dropping some. The repertoire includes about 83,000 clones, about 85% of them detected once, and about 0.66% sits in the top ten. This sample comprised CD4+ or CD8+ T cells sorted from blood, obtained in a trial of the OX40 agonist ivuxolimab. These receptor sequences come from an adult with an advanced solid tumor such as melanoma, head and neck, liver or kidney cancer.

In DNA, the CDR3 is TGCGCCAGCAGCCCAGGACAGGGGGAGTATGGCTACACCTTC. It specifies CASSPGQGEYGYTF. The rearrangement uses TRBV4-3 and TRBJ1-2; 10 nucleotides agree with TRBD1. The CDR3 covers 14 residues. Germline V lookup: CDR1 LGHNA, CDR2 YSLEER. With V trimmed by 4 bases and J by 5 bases, 4 bases remained unmatched.

This chain joins TRBV7-8 and TRBJ1-2, with D maybe TRBD1 (6 bases). Germline V gene lookup returns CDR1 SGHVS and CDR2 FQNEAQ. The length of the CDR3 is 13 residues. Trimming took 7 bases from V and 8 from J, leaving 17 bases between them. CDR3 sequence reads: CASTVGGSGGYTF. CDR3 DNA: TGTGCCAGCACCGTAGGGGGGTCAGGAGGCTACACCTTC.

The genes are TRBV10-2 and TRBJ2-2; D is ambiguous. CDR1 is WSHSY and CDR2 is SAAADI in the germline V gene. V was shortened by 0 bases and J by 2 bases, with 7 bases between the two germline ends. The length of the CDR3 is 15 residues. CDR3 loop: CASSESNRNTGELFF. The DNA of the CDR3 is TGCGCCAGCAGTGAGTCGAACAGAAACACCGGGGAGCTGTTTTTT.

The sample holds a few counts of this clone. The chain joins TRBV7-2 to TRBJ2-7; TRBD1 matches 9 bases. The V gene end was trimmed by 4 bases and the J gene end by 4 bases; junction bases not matched to a gene: 8. The CDR3 sequence is 15 residues long. The V gene's germline CDR1 is SGHTA and CDR2 FQGNSA. CDR3 nucleotides: TGTGCCAGCAGCTACCATCCGGGACAGGGTTACGAGCAGTACTTC. Translation gives CASSYHPGQGYEQYF.

The chain couples TRBV9 to TRBJ1-5; D is unresolved. From germline, CDR1 is SGDLS and CDR2 YYNGEE. The CDR3 has 15 amino acids. V was trimmed by 4 bases and J by 2 bases, leaving 13 bases between them. The CDR3 coding sequence is TGTGCCAGCAGCAGAGACGCGGGCGGCAATCAGCCCCAGCATTTT. Amino acid sequence: CASSRDAGGNQPQHF.

This clone was seen a handful of times. The chain uses TRBV4-3 and TRBJ1-1, with D perhaps TRBD1 (6 bases). The V end was cut by 0 bases, the J end by 5 bases, with 16 bases between. The CDR3 covers 16 residues. Looked up from germline, CDR1 is LGHNA and CDR2 is YSLEER. The CDR3, as DNA: TGCGCCAGCAGCCAAGATATTACAGGGAGCTTTACTGAAGCTTTCTTT. It specifies CASSQDITGSFTEAFF.

The V gene is TRBV7-8, the J gene TRBJ1-2; possible D gene TRBD1, 6 bases. The CDR3 is 14 residues long. Germline V lookup: CDR1 SGHVS, CDR2 FQNEAQ. V was pared by 5 bases and J by 4 bases, with 14 bases between. Here the CDR3 DNA reads TGTGCCAGCAGCCCCAACAGGGAAGTCTATGGCTACACCTTC. Translated, it gives CASSPNREVYGYTF.

This rearrangement joins TRBV11-2 to TRBJ2-6, with no clear D. The germline CDR1 and CDR2 sequences are SGHAT and FQNNGV. V dropped 0 bases and J dropped 0 bases, with 6 bases sitting between them. The CDR3 length is 16 residues. The CDR3 spells CASSLERISGANVLTF. CDR3 nucleotides: TGTGCCAGCAGCTTAGAACGGATCTCTGGGGCCAACGTCCTGACTTTC.

The CDR3 DNA follows: TGTGCCAGCTCACCGGGAAAGGGGGGTAATGAAAAACTGTTTTTT. Translated: CASSPGKGGNEKLFF. V usage is TRBV18 and J usage is TRBJ1-4, with TRBD1 as a possible D gene (6 bases). The germline V and J ends were trimmed by 3 bases and 4 bases, with 12 bases remaining between them. From germline, CDR1 is KGHSH and CDR2 LQKENI. The CDR3 is 15 amino acids.

This sequence joins TRBV6-6 and TRBJ2-3; TRBD2 matches at 7 bases. Germline V CDR1 and CDR2: MNHNY, SVGAGI (reference sequence). The trim removed 2 bases at V and 4 bases at J, leaving 6 bases unmatched. The CDR3 loop spans 15 amino acids. CDR3 sequence (DNA): TGTGCCAGCAGTTACGGGGCGGGGGTCCCAGATACGCAGTATTTT. Residues: CASSYGAGVPDTQYF.

V and J are TRBV7-2 and TRBJ2-5; D might be TRBD1 (5 bases). V lost 5 bases and J lost 4, with 11 bases in between. Germline V lookup: CDR1 SGHTA, CDR2 FQGNSA. The CDR3 covers 13 residues. DNA for the CDR3: TGTGCCAGCAGCCCCAGGGTGGGAGAGACCCAGTACTTC. Residues: CASSPRVGETQYF.